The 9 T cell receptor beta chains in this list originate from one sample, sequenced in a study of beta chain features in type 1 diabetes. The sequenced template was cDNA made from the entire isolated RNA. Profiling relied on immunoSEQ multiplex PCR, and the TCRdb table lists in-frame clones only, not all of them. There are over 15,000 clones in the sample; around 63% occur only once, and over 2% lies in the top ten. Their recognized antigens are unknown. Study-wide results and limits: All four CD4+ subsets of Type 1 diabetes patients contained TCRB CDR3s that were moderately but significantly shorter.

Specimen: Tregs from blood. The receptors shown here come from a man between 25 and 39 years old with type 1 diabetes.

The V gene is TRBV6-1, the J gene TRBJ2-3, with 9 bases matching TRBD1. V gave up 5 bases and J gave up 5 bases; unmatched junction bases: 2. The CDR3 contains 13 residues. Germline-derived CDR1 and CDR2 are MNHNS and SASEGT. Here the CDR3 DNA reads TGTGCCAGCAGTAGACAGGGGGAAGATACGCAGTATTTT. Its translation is CASSRQGEDTQYF.

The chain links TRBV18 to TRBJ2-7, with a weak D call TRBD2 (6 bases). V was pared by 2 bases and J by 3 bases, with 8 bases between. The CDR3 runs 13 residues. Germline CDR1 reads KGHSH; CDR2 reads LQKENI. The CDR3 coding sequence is TGTGCCAGCTCACCAGGGACTGTCTACGAGCAGTACTTC. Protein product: CASSPGTVYEQYF. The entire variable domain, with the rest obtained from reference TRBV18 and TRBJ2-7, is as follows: NAGVMQNPRHLVRRRGQEARLRCSPMKGHSHVYWYRQLPEEGLKFMVYLQKENIIDESGMPKERFSAEFPKEGPSILRIQQVVRGDSAAYFCASSPGTVYEQYFGPGTRLTVT.

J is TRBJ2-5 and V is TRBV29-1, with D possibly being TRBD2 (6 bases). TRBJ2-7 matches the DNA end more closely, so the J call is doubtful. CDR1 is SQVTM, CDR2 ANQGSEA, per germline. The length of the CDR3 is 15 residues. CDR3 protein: CSVEDRGGGSYEQYF. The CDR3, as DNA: TGCAGCGTTGAAGATAGGGGAGGAGGGTCCTACGAGCAGTACTTC.

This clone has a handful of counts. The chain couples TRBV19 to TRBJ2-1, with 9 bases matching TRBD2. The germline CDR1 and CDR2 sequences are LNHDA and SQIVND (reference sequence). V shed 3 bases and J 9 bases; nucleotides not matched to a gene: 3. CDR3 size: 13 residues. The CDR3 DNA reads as TGTGCCAGTAGTATGGGGCGGGGGGGTGAGCAGTTCTTC. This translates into CASSMGRGGEQFF.

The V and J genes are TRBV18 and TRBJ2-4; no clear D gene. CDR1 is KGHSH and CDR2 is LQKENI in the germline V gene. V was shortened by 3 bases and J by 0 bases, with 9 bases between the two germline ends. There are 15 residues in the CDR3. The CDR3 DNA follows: TGTGCCAGCTCACCCAGACTGCTAGCCAAAAACATTCAGTACTTC. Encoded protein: CASSPRLLAKNIQYF.

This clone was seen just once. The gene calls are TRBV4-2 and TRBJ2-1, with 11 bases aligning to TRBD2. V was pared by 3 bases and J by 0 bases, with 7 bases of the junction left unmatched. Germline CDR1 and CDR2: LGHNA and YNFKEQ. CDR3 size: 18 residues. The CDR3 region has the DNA TGTGCCAGCAGCCAGGCAGGACTAGCGGGCAGCTCCTACAATGAGCAGTTCTTC. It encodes CASSQAGLAGSSYNEQFF.

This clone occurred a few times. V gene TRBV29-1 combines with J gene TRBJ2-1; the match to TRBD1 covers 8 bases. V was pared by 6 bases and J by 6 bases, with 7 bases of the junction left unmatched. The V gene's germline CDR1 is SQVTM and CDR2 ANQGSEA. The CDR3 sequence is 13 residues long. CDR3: CSVPRTGRNEQFF. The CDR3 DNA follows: TGCAGCGTACCCCGGACAGGGCGCAATGAGCAGTTCTTC.

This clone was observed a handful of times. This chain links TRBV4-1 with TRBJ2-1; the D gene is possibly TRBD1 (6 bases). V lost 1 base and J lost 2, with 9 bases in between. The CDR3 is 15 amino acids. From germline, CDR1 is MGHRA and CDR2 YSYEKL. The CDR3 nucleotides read TGCGCCAGCAGCCAAGCAGGGGTGCCCTACAATGAGCAGTTCTTC. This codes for CASSQAGVPYNEQFF.

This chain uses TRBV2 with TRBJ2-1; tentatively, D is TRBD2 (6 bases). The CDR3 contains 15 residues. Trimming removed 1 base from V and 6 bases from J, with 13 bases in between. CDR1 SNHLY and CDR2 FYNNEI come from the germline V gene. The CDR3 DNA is TGTGCCAGCAGTGAAGGAATACTGGGGGGCAATGAGCAGTTCTTC. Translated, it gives CASSEGILGGNEQFF.